Listed here are 29 T cell receptor beta chains from one sample, sequenced in a study of blood T cell repertoires in COVID-19. The assay was immunoSEQ multiplex PCR, and TCRdb's table has in-frame clones only and misses some. Found here are about 230,000 clones, roughly 81% of them singletons; the top ten hold around 0.96%. The sample comprised peripheral blood. These receptors all stem from a man aged 40-50 years with acute or convalescent COVID-19.

The J gene is TRBJ2-7, the V gene TRBV27, with D possibly matching TRBD1 (5 bases). V shed 8 bases and J shed 3 bases, with 20 bases lying between them. The CDR3 sequence is 15 residues long. CDR1 and CDR2 from the germline V gene are MNHEY and SMNVEV (reference sequence). Written as DNA, the CDR3 is TGTGCCAGCGGATACCCGGACAACCCCTACTACGAGCAGTACTTC. This gives the protein CASGYPDNPYYEQYF.

By share, this clone counts as medium-sized (0.01 to 0.1%). The chain links TRBV6-2 or TRBV6-3 to TRBJ1-5; D ambiguous. Germline V CDR1 and CDR2: MNHEY, SVGEGT. Trimming took 5 bases from V and 9 from J, leaving 11 bases between them. The CDR3 totals 12 residues. DNA of the CDR3: TGTGCCAGCAGTCTTTTGGGAGGGCCCCAGCATTTT. The encoded protein is CASSLLGGPQHF.

The chain joins TRBV7-9 to TRBJ2-7; D uncertain. The CDR3 runs 14 residues. Germline V lookup: CDR1 SEHNR, CDR2 FQNEAQ (reference sequence). The V end lost 4 bases, the J end lost 3 bases, and 13 bases lay between the germline ends. The CDR3 region has the DNA TGTGCCAGCAGCTCACCGACACGCAACTACGAGCAGTACTTC. Its translation: CASSSPTRNYEQYF. The variable domain in full, completed from reference TRBV7-9 and TRBJ2-7, reads DTGVSQNPRHKITKRGQNVTFRCDPISEHNRLYWYRQTLGQGPEFLTYFQNEAQLEKSRLLSDRFSAERPKGSFSTLEIQRTEQGDSAMYLCASSSPTRNYEQYFGPGTRLTVT.

The J gene is TRBJ1-2, the V gene TRBV9, with a tentative D call TRBD1 (6 bases). Per the germline V gene, CDR1 is SGDLS and CDR2 is YYNGEE. Trimming pared 0 bases from V and 8 bases from J, leaving 23 bases between. The CDR3 length is 17 residues. CDR3 in DNA: TGTGCCAGCAGCGTAGGCTCTGGTTTATGGGGGCAAGGAGGCTACACCTTC. Translating it yields CASSVGSGLWGQGGYTF. Full variable domain (outside the CDR3, taken from reference TRBV9 and TRBJ1-2): DSGVTQTPKHLITATGQRVTLRCSPRSGDLSVYWYQQSLDQGLQFLIQYYNGEERAKGNILERFSAQQFPDLHSELNLSSLELGDSALYFCASSVGSGLWGQGGYTFGSGTRLTVV.

The V call is TRBV7-2, the J call TRBJ1-6; D is uncertain. CDR3 length: 19 residues. Trimming took off 2 bases at V and 0 bases at J, with 17 bases between the two ends. Germline loops: CDR1 SGHTA, CDR2 FQGNSA. The DNA for the CDR3 is TGTGCCAGCAGCTTATTTAGGTTTCCCGGGAGCTCCTATAATTCACCCCTCCACTTT. Protein sequence: CASSLFRFPGSSYNSPLHF.

V is TRBV4-3 and J is TRBJ1-1; tentative D call: TRBD1 (5 bases). Trimming stripped 1 base from V and 6 bases from J, with 18 bases between. The length of the CDR3 is 16 residues. The germline gives CDR1 LGHNA, CDR2 YSLEER. The CDR3 bases are TGCGCCAGCAGCCAAGGGACCGGGGGGGGTGACGCTGAAGCTTTCTTT. This codes for CASSQGTGGGDAEAFF.

This chain uses TRBV29-1 with TRBJ1-1; 9 nucleotides align to TRBD1. Germline loops: CDR1 SQVTM, CDR2 ANQGSEA. The ends lost 7 bases at V and 4 bases at J; junction bases unmatched: 7. This CDR3 spans 13 amino acids. This chain's CDR3 is CSACKTGGTEAFF. The CDR3 nucleotides read TGCAGCGCCTGCAAGACAGGGGGCACTGAAGCTTTCTTT.

The chain recombines TRBV7-2 with TRBJ1-2, with 9 bases that match TRBD1. V was clipped by 1 base and J by 5 bases; unmatched bases: 8. Germline V gene sequence: CDR1 SGHTA, CDR2 FQGNSA. CDR3 size: 16 residues. As DNA, the CDR3 is TGTGCCAGCAGCTTAGTACAGGGGGCCATGCGTTATGGCTACACCTTC. Amino acid sequence: CASSLVQGAMRYGYTF.

This chain links TRBV6-4 with TRBJ2-7; TRBD1 aligns across 11 bases. Germline V gene lookup returns CDR1 MRHNA and CDR2 SNTAGT. V was pared by 2 bases and J by 0 bases, with 3 bases of the junction left unmatched. The CDR3 spans 16 residues. The CDR3 loop reads CASSDDGTGGSYEQYF. In DNA form, the CDR3 reads TGTGCCAGCAGTGACGACGGGACAGGGGGCTCCTACGAGCAGTACTTC.

This clone was counted only a few times. V and J are TRBV2 and TRBJ1-2; 10 bases line up with TRBD1. Germline V CDR1 and CDR2: SNHLY, FYNNEI. The CDR3 extends over 15 amino acids. Losses at the gene ends were 3 bases for V and 4 bases for J; bases not matched to a gene: 5. The CDR3 DNA follows: TGTGCCAGCAGTGATTGGAGACAGGGGGCCTATGGCTACACCTTC. Its protein product is CASSDWRQGAYGYTF.

The chain recombines TRBV5-1 with TRBJ2-1; D is perhaps TRBD1 (6 bases). The V end lost 2 bases, the J end lost 7 bases, and 19 bases lay between the germline ends. This CDR3 contains 16 residues. The germline V gene encodes CDR1 SGHRS and CDR2 YFSETQ. This CDR3 reads CASSFSGANRGNEQFF. The CDR3 DNA reads as TGCGCCAGCAGCTTCTCAGGGGCGAATCGAGGGAATGAGCAGTTCTTC.

The chain couples TRBV30 to TRBJ1-1; no definite D call. Germline CDR1 GTSNPN, CDR2 SVGIG (reference sequence). Trimming took off 2 bases at V and 10 bases at J, with 17 bases between the two ends. The CDR3 has 13 amino acids. In DNA, the CDR3 is TGTGCCTGGAGTTTAACCACCCAGACGGGAGCTTTCTTT. This encodes CAWSLTTQTGAFF.

This chain connects TRBV5-6 to TRBJ1-2; tentative D call: TRBD1 (5 bases). V was trimmed by 3 bases and J by 7 bases, leaving 22 bases between them. CDR3 length: 16 amino acids. CDR1 SGHDT and CDR2 YYEEEE come from the germline V gene. The CDR3 nucleotides are TGTGCCAGCAGCTCTTCCAGGGTAAATCACTATCTTGGCTACACCTTC. Translated: CASSSSRVNHYLGYTF.

The chain is built from TRBV30 and TRBJ1-2; no definite D call. The CDR3 extends over 12 amino acids. CDR1 and CDR2 (germline): GTSNPN, SVGIG (reference sequence). The V end lost 5 bases, the J end lost 5 bases, and 12 bases lay between the germline ends. The CDR3 region is CAWPPVQYGYTF. The CDR3 DNA reads TGTGCCTGGCCGCCCGTCCAGTATGGCTACACCTTC.

CDR3 in amino acids: CASSSTGTGNSYEQYF. The CDR3 nucleotides are TGTGCCAGCTCTTCCACCGGGACAGGGAACTCCTACGAGCAGTACTTC. This sequence joins TRBV18 and TRBJ2-7, with TRBD1 matching 9 bases. CDR1 KGHSH and CDR2 LQKENI come from the germline V gene. The junction had 9 bases not matched to a gene; V was cut back by 6 bases and J by 0 bases. The CDR3 length is 16 residues.

The chain recombines TRBV6-5 with TRBJ1-1, with 7 bases matching TRBD1. Germline V gene data show CDR1 as MNHEY and CDR2 as SVGAGI. This CDR3 contains 13 residues. J was trimmed by 13 bases and V by 8 bases; bases with no gene match: 16. The CDR3 nucleotides read TGTGCCAGCTTTCTTCAGGGGGGAGCCGGGGGTTTCTTT. This encodes CASFLQGGAGGFF.

This clone was detected only a few times. CDR3 protein: CARSHRGDYGYTF. The CDR3 region has the DNA TGTGCCAGAAGCCACAGGGGTGACTATGGCTACACCTTC. The V and J genes are TRBV7-5 and TRBJ1-2; the table calls TRBD1, which could not be checked here. TRBV7-5 has pseudogene status. CDR3 length equals 13 residues.

V gene TRBV9 combines with J gene TRBJ1-6, with 9 bases that match TRBD1. Germline V CDR1 and CDR2: SGDLS, YYNGEE. J lost 11 bases, V lost 3 bases, and 6 bases had no gene match. The CDR3 is 14 amino acids. CDR3 sequence: CASSARDRDPPLHF. CDR3 DNA sequence: TGTGCCAGCAGCGCCCGGGACAGGGATCCACCCCTCCACTTT. Supplemented by reference TRBV9 and TRBJ1-6, the full variable domain reads DSGVTQTPKHLITATGQRVTLRCSPRSGDLSVYWYQQSLDQGLQFLIQYYNGEERAKGNILERFSAQQFPDLHSELNLSSLELGDSALYFCASSARDRDPPLHFGNGTRLTVT.

This clone was detected once. Other DNA sequences in this specimen translate into the identical CDR3. CDR3 amino acids: CAITNPTGGLNEQFF. CDR3 DNA: TGTGCCATCACCAACCCTACGGGGGGGCTCAATGAGCAGTTCTTC. V is TRBV10-3 and J is TRBJ2-1, with 8 positions matching TRBD2. The CDR3 spans 15 residues. Germline lookup yields CDR1 ENHRY and CDR2 SYGVKD. With V trimmed by 7 bases and J by 6 bases, 11 bases remained unmatched.

The chain recombines TRBV30 with TRBJ1-4; D uncertain. Deletions cut 2 bases from V and 7 bases from J, with 8 bases between. This CDR3 contains 12 residues. Per germline, CDR1 GTSNPN and CDR2 SVGIG (reference sequence). The CDR3: CAWSPEGEKLFF. The CDR3, as DNA: TGTGCCTGGAGTCCCGAGGGTGAAAAACTGTTTTTT.

The J gene is TRBJ1-6, the V gene TRBV27; possibly TRBD1 for D (6 bases). From germline, CDR1 is MNHEY and CDR2 SMNVEV (reference sequence). This CDR3 has 16 residues. The V and J ends lost 2 bases and 0 bases respectively, with 8 bases between them. The CDR3 sequence is CASSLGQYSYNSPLHF. The DNA of the CDR3 is TGTGCCAGCAGTTTAGGACAGTACTCCTATAATTCACCCCTCCACTTT.

The rearrangement links TRBV9 to TRBJ2-1; 10 positions match TRBD1. The CDR3 has 16 amino acids. The germline V gene has CDR1 SGDLS and CDR2 YYNGEE. Trimming at V came to 1 base and at J to 8 bases, leaving 9 bases not matched to a gene. The CDR3 DNA follows: TGTGCCAGCAGCGTATCGGGACAGGGGTCTTTGGATGAGCAGTTCTTC. Its translation: CASSVSGQGSLDEQFF.

The CDR3 spells CASRDSGEGRGTQYF. The CDR3 DNA reads TGTGCCAGCAGGGATAGCGGGGAAGGCCGGGGGACCCAGTACTTC. The chain links TRBV28 to TRBJ2-5; 8 nucleotides match TRBD2. The CDR3 is 15 amino acids. J gave up 7 bases and V 6 bases, and 13 bases lay outside the gene matches. Germline assignment: CDR1 MDHEN and CDR2 SYDVKM.

The chain is built from TRBV7-9 and TRBJ2-1, with TRBD2 matching over 9 bases. Trimming cost V 5 bases and J 6 bases; bases outside gene matches: 8. The CDR3 runs 15 residues. Per germline, CDR1 SEHNR and CDR2 FQNEAQ (reference sequence). DNA of the CDR3: TGTGCCAGCAGCCCGACTAGCGGCCCCCTCAATGAGCAGTTCTTC. It yields the protein CASSPTSGPLNEQFF.

This clone appeared a few times. CDR3 amino acids: CASSPRTRGDGYTF. The CDR3 nucleotides are TGCGCCAGCAGCCCCCGGACCAGGGGAGATGGCTACACCTTC. This chain joins TRBV5-1 and TRBJ1-2; TRBD1 is a possible D gene (6 bases). Germline values: CDR1 SGHRS, CDR2 YFSETQ. V lost 4 bases, J lost 6 bases, and 16 bases lay in between. The CDR3 is 14 residues long.

The chain links TRBV5-6 to TRBJ1-2; possible D gene TRBD1, 5 bases. Germline V gene sequence: CDR1 SGHDT, CDR2 YYEEEE. This CDR3 is 15 amino acids long. Deletions cut 0 bases from V and 6 bases from J, with 15 bases between. The chain's CDR3 is CASSLVGGRENGYTF. DNA of the CDR3: TGTGCCAGCAGCTTGGTAGGCGGCAGGGAAAATGGCTACACCTTC.

The genes are TRBV18 and TRBJ2-3; D is unresolved. V was trimmed by 3 bases and J by 1 base, leaving 11 bases between them. Germline-derived CDR1 and CDR2 are KGHSH and LQKENI. The CDR3 spans 15 residues. The CDR3 spells CASSPLGVGTDTQYF. Here the CDR3 DNA reads TGTGCCAGCTCACCCCTCGGTGTGGGCACAGATACGCAGTATTTT.

The genes are TRBV21-1 and TRBJ1-2. TRBV21-1 is termed a pseudogene. The CDR3 loop spans 17 amino acids. The chain's CDR3 is CASSKTPGLQVNYGYTF. CDR3 nucleotides: TGTGCCAGCAGCAAAACACCGGGACTCCAGGTTAACTATGGCTACACCTTC.

A single count supports this clone. V usage is TRBV6-1 and J usage is TRBJ2-1, with D maybe TRBD2 (6 bases). CDR3 length: 15 amino acids. CDR1 is MNHNS, CDR2 SASEGT, per germline. V was shortened by 5 bases and J by 3 bases, with 14 bases between the two germline ends. The CDR3 DNA reads as TGTGCCAGCAGTTTCGGGGGTGGCCTCTACAATGAGCAGTTCTTC. Translation: CASSFGGGLYNEQFF.